The 14 T cell receptor beta chains in this list originate from one sample, sequenced in a study of blood T cells in healthy people across ages. Then a second PCR, running roughly 7 to 11 cycles, was carried out with a sample-barcoded 5' primer and a J-beta primer mix. TCRdb processed the 5' RACE reads anew with MiXCR; each CDR3 protein has one entry. The sample consists of around 1,500,000 distinct CDR3 sequences, roughly 27% of them appearing once. The sample was blood. All receptors come from a woman in her 30s in good health.

This rearrangement joins TRBV15 to TRBJ2-4; 10 bases are a match to TRBD2. V was clipped by 3 bases and J by 13 bases; unmatched bases: 15. In germline, CDR1 is LNHNV, CDR2 YYDKDF (reference sequence). The CDR3 consists of 16 residues. The CDR3 bases are TGTGCCACCAGCAGCTCTAGCGGGGGCCTGTTAAATGAGCAGTACTTC. This translates into CATSSSSGGLLNEQYF.

CDR3 bases: TGTGCCAGCAGCCAAGATGGGAGGGTGGGTCAGCCCCAGCATTTT. Amino acids: CASSQDGRVGQPQHF. V gene TRBV3-1 combines with J gene TRBJ1-5; D ambiguous. V was shortened by 0 bases and J by 6 bases, with 12 bases between the two germline ends. CDR1 LGHDT and CDR2 YNNKEL come from the germline V gene (reference sequence). The CDR3 runs to 15 residues.

The J gene is TRBJ2-5, the V gene TRBV14, with 7 bases that match TRBD1. Per the germline V gene, CDR1 is SGHDN and CDR2 is FVKESK. This CDR3 is built from 13 residues. Losses at the gene ends were 4 bases for V and 11 bases for J; bases not matched to a gene: 10. This CDR3 is CASSRNRGESQYF. The CDR3 DNA is TGTGCCAGCAGCCGGAACAGGGGAGAGAGTCAGTACTTC.

This clonotype was seen once. The chain is built from TRBV2 and TRBJ1-5, with 7 bases identical to TRBD1. The ends lost 2 bases at V and 7 bases at J; junction bases unmatched: 5. CDR3 length equals 14 residues. Germline CDR1 SNHLY, CDR2 FYNNEI. The CDR3 DNA sequence: TGTGCCAGCAGTGAATACCCCAGGGGGCAGCCCCAGCATTTT. Translating gives CASSEYPRGQPQHF.

This clonotype was seen more than once but under ten times. Since a much larger clone is just one base distant, this may be a read error. The chain links TRBV29-1 to TRBJ2-1; TRBD2 aligns across 13 bases. CDR1 is SQVTM and CDR2 is ANQGSEA in the germline V gene. Trimming took 8 bases from V and 9 from J; bases not matched to a gene: 13. This CDR3 is built from 15 residues. CDR3 region: CSTPGLAGVHSEQFF. The CDR3 DNA reads TGCAGCACCCCCGGACTAGCGGGAGTCCACAGTGAGCAGTTCTTC.

This clonotype was counted a few times. The chain recombines TRBV6-5 with TRBJ2-2, with D perhaps TRBD2 (5 bases). The CDR3 is 15 residues long. V gave up 5 bases and J gave up 4 bases, with 14 bases separating them. Germline loops: CDR1 MNHEY, CDR2 SVGAGI. The CDR3 bases are TGTGCCAGCAGTGTCTCCTATGGGAGCACCGGGGAGCTGTTTTTT. This translates into CASSVSYGSTGELFF.

Many counts were recorded for this clonotype. The chain links TRBV6-2 or TRBV6-3 to TRBJ2-7, with D perhaps TRBD1 (5 bases). Germline V gene lookup returns CDR1 MNHEY and CDR2 SVGEGT. V shed 4 bases and J shed 0 bases, with 10 bases lying between them. This CDR3 is built from 14 residues. CDR3 amino acids: CASSWAGFSYEQYF. CDR3 DNA sequence: TGTGCCAGCAGTTGGGCAGGGTTCTCCTACGAGCAGTACTTC.

This clonotype was counted between two and nine times. DNA for the CDR3: TGTGCCAGCAGCCGCCGGACTAGCGGGAGGAGGGAGCAGTACTTC. Translation gives CASSRRTSGRREQYF. The V gene is TRBV3-1, the J gene TRBJ2-7; 14 nucleotides line up with TRBD2. Germline CDR1 is LGHDT and CDR2 is YNNKEL (reference sequence). V shed 4 bases, J shed 7 bases, and the junction held 6 bases outside the gene matches. The CDR3 has 15 residues.

Concerning this clonotype itself: This may arise from a read error, as a much more abundant clone is one base away. The V call is TRBV12-3 or TRBV12-4, the J call TRBJ2-1; no firm D call. The closer fit of TRBJ2-7 to the DNA end suggests the J call may be wrong. CDR3 length: 13 amino acids. The CDR3 is CASSFTQRDEQYF. Here the CDR3 DNA reads TGTGCCAGCAGTTTCACCCAGCGCGATGAGCAGTACTTC.

This clonotype showed up just a few times. The chain links TRBV27 to TRBJ1-5, with a tentative D call TRBD1 (5 bases). Germline-derived CDR1 and CDR2 are MNHEY and SMNVEV (reference sequence). There are 13 residues in the CDR3. Deletions cut 4 bases from V and 6 bases from J, with 10 bases between. The CDR3 reads CASSWGPTQPQHF. The DNA of the CDR3 is TGTGCCAGCAGTTGGGGCCCTACTCAGCCCCAGCATTTT.

This clonotype was seen more than once but under ten times. This rearrangement joins TRBV30 to TRBJ2-5; 7 bases line up with TRBD2. Germline V gene sequence: CDR1 GTSNPN, CDR2 SVGIG (reference sequence). The CDR3 has 13 residues. V lost 3 bases, J lost 11 bases, and 12 bases stayed unmatched. In nucleotides, the CDR3 is TGTGCCTGGAGGGGGCGGGGGACCTACGGGCAGTACTTC. Amino acid sequence: CAWRGRGTYGQYF. The whole variable domain, remainder taken from reference TRBV30 and TRBJ2-5, is SQTIHQWPATLVQPVGSPLSLECTVEGTSNPNLYWYRQAAGRGLQLLFYSVGIGQISSEVPQNLSASRPQDRQFILSSKKLLLSDSGFYLCAWRGRGTYGQYFGPGTRLLVL.

This clonotype was counted ten times or more. The chain uses TRBV20-1 and TRBJ2-1, with 7 bases that match TRBD2. Trimming removed 3 bases from V and 0 bases from J; junction bases left unmatched: 2. The CDR3 contains 14 residues. Germline CDR1 reads DFQATT; CDR2 reads SNEGSKA (reference sequence). DNA of the CDR3: TGCAGTGCTAGCGGGAGGAGCTCCTACAATGAGCAGTTCTTC. Amino acids: CSASGRSSYNEQFF.

This clonotype has a handful of counts. The J gene is TRBJ2-5, the V gene TRBV12-3 or TRBV12-4; D ambiguous. V lost 6 bases and J lost 0, with 20 bases in between. This CDR3 is built from 17 residues. The CDR3 sequence is CASRRTTADPYQETQYF. Here the CDR3 DNA reads TGTGCCAGCAGACGAACCACGGCAGATCCTTACCAAGAGACCCAGTACTTC.

The genes are TRBV10-3 and TRBJ2-1; TRBD1 aligns across 8 bases. TRBJ2-7 explains the end of the DNA better; the J call may be wrong. The germline V gene has CDR1 ENHRY and CDR2 SYGVKD. The CDR3 is 14 amino acids. The CDR3 protein is CAISEDRGYNEQYF. Here the CDR3 DNA reads TGTGCCATCAGTGAGGACAGGGGATACAATGAGCAGTACTTC.